This entry is about one T cell receptor beta chain. Its matching antigen is unknown. The sample originates from a study of Ad26.COV2.S vaccination and SARS-CoV-2 variants. Findings and limits, study-wide: Vaccinees reportedly had broad spike-specific CD8+ and CD4+ T cell responses.

Generated by immunoSEQ multiplex PCR, the TCRdb table keeps only in-frame clones and is missing some. Of 300,000 to 400,000 clones detected, about 86% appear once; the ten largest clones hold 1.5% to 2.5%. CDR1 and CDR2 from the germline V gene are ENHRY and SYGVKD. This CDR3 region has 12 residues. Trimming stripped 2 bases from V and 3 bases from J, with 3 bases between. Sample treatment: 15 to 20 received Ad26.COV2.S at low or high dose, single or two shots; roughly five received placebo; per-sample allocation not given. On day 63 after the first injection, vaccine and placebo recipients gave samples.

The receptor was isolated from a person aged 18-65 years who received the Ad26.COV2.S COVID-19 vaccine or a placebo. Here the sequenced sample was peripheral blood, taken in a trial of Ad26.COV2.S vaccine versus placebo. This rearrangement joins TRBV10-3 to TRBJ2-3; the D is unclear. CDR3 residues: CAISEGTDTQYF. The CDR3 nucleotides read TGTGCCATCAGTGAGGGGACAGATACGCAGTATTTT.